These 9 T cell receptor beta chains originate from one sample sequenced in a study of T cells in Graves' hyperthyroidism and ophthalmopathy. Amplification yielded TCR beta CDR3 regions, with RNA transcripts as the source. The HTBI primer set drove a first-round RT-PCR of the TCR CDR3. TCRdb reprocessed the multiplex PCR reads with MiXCR, giving one entry per CDR3 protein. In the table there are 330,000 or so distinct CDR3 sequences, roughly 19% of which are singletons. The sample consisted of blood. The receptors were gathered from a middle-aged man with Graves' ophthalmopathy.

The V and J genes are TRBV20-1 and TRBJ2-2; 12 bases agree with TRBD2. The CDR3 covers 15 residues. Germline V gene data show CDR1 as DFQATT and CDR2 as SNEGSKA (reference sequence). J gave up 4 bases and V 3 bases, and 3 bases lay outside the gene matches. CDR3 coding DNA: TGCAGTGCTAGCCGACTAGCGGGAGTCACCGGGGAGCTGTTTTTT. It specifies CSASRLAGVTGELFF.

This clonotype showed up just a few times. The rearrangement joins TRBV9 to TRBJ2-1; a weak D match, TRBD1 (6 bases). Trimming stripped 3 bases from V and 9 bases from J, with 16 bases between. Germline CDR1 is SGDLS and CDR2 is YYNGEE. The CDR3 runs 14 residues. This CDR3 reads CASSAGTTGTEQFF. The CDR3 DNA reads as TGTGCCAGCAGCGCCGGAACAACAGGGACTGAGCAGTTCTTC.

This clonotype was seen ten or more times. The rearrangement links TRBV18 to TRBJ2-3; possibly TRBD2 for D (6 bases). CDR1 and CDR2 from the germline V gene are KGHSH and LQKENI. The CDR3 runs 15 residues. Between the trimmed V and J ends, which lost 3 bases and 3 bases, there was a span of 13 bases. This chain's CDR3 is CASSPGGSETDTQYF. The CDR3 DNA is TGTGCCAGCTCACCCGGGGGTAGCGAGACAGATACGCAGTATTTT. The entire variable domain, with the rest obtained from reference TRBV18 and TRBJ2-3, is as follows: NAGVMQNPRHLVRRRGQEARLRCSPMKGHSHVYWYRQLPEEGLKFMVYLQKENIIDESGMPKERFSAEFPKEGPSILRIQQVVRGDSAAYFCASSPGGSETDTQYFGPGTRLTVL.

This clonotype was recorded many times. J is TRBJ2-5 and V is TRBV3-1; the D call may be TRBD1 or TRBD2 (5 bases each). Germline V CDR1 and CDR2: LGHDT, YNNKEL (reference sequence). V was cut by 0 bases and J by 6 bases, with 17 bases left in between. The CDR3 totals 16 residues. The CDR3 nucleotides are TGTGCCAGCAGCCAAGATTTTTCCGGACTGGGGCAGACCCAGTACTTC. The encoded protein is CASSQDFSGLGQTQYF.

This clonotype showed up many times. The chain has TRBV12-3 or TRBV12-4 and TRBJ2-1; TRBD2 aligns across 16 bases. With 5 bases clipped from V and 0 bases from J, the junction kept 10 bases outside the gene matches. The CDR3 has 20 amino acids. Written as DNA, the CDR3 is TGTGCCAGCAGTCCAAGAGGGACTAGCGGGAGGGTAAGCTCCTACAATGAGCAGTTCTTC. Translated, it gives CASSPRGTSGRVSSYNEQFF.

V gene TRBV4-1 combines with J gene TRBJ2-1; TRBD1 matches at 7 bases. CDR1 is MGHRA, CDR2 YSYEKL, per germline. V gave up 1 base and J gave up 7 bases; unmatched junction bases: 13. The CDR3 is 17 amino acids. This chain's CDR3 is CASSQVSGQGDWNEQFF. The CDR3 DNA follows: TGCGCCAGCAGCCAAGTCAGTGGGCAGGGGGATTGGAATGAGCAGTTCTTC.

This clonotype has a count of ten or more. The V gene is TRBV7-3, the J gene TRBJ2-1, with D hard to call. With 5 bases removed from V and 2 bases from J, the gap between germline ends came to 19 bases. Germline values: CDR1 SGHTA, CDR2 FQGTGA. The CDR3 has 17 residues. The CDR3 DNA sequence: TGTGCCAGCAGCGATCCTGTACGTCTCGGCGCCTACAATGAGCAGTTCTTC. Translated, it gives CASSDPVRLGAYNEQFF. Full variable domain (rest looked up from reference TRBV7-3 and TRBJ2-1): GAGVSQTPSNKVTEKGKYVELRCDPISGHTALYWYRQSLGQGPEFLIYFQGTGAADDSGLPNDRFFAVRPEGSVSTLKIQRTERGDSAVYLCASSDPVRLGAYNEQFFGPGTRLTVL.

This clonotype came up many times. The chain has TRBV28 and TRBJ1-3; weak D call: TRBD1 (5 bases). Trimming removed 8 bases from V and 4 bases from J, with 15 bases in between. The CDR3 length is 14 residues. Germline CDR1 MDHEN, CDR2 SYDVKM. CDR3 protein: CASLSSGLGNTIYF. CDR3 in DNA: TGTGCCAGCCTAAGTTCGGGGCTCGGAAACACCATATATTTT.

As regards this clonotype: A much bigger clone sits one base away, suggesting this may be a read error. This rearrangement joins TRBV5-1 to TRBJ2-3; tentatively, D is TRBD2 (5 bases). The CDR3 spans 14 residues. CDR1 and CDR2 (germline): SGHRS, YFSETQ. The CDR3 reads CASSPASSTDTRYF. The CDR3 nucleotides read TGCGCCAGCAGCCCGGCCTCTAGCACAGATACGCGGTATTTT.